A single sample gave rise to the 30 T cell receptor beta chains below, sequenced in a study of cytotoxic CD8 clonotypes in ibrutinib-treated CLL. Assay used: immunoSEQ multiplex PCR; TCRdb lists only in-frame clones, some missing. Of some 84,000 clones listed, about 82% are singletons. This specimen was PBMCs, taken before ibrutinib treatment. All receptors derive from a human donor with chronic lymphocytic leukemia.

The V and J genes are TRBV5-1 and TRBJ1-2; D perhaps matches TRBD1 (6 bases). Germline V gene sequence: CDR1 SGHRS, CDR2 YFSETQ. V was cut by 4 bases and J by 1 base, with 11 bases left in between. The CDR3 length is 14 residues. CDR3 bases: TGCGCCAGCAGCCAGGACAGAAATAACTATGGCTACACCTTC. This codes for CASSQDRNNYGYTF.

The genes are TRBV7-9 and TRBJ1-2; TRBD1 is a possible D gene (6 bases). The CDR3 has 16 amino acids. Germline V gene data show CDR1 as SEHNR and CDR2 as FQNEAQ (reference sequence). Trimming cost V 2 bases and J 6 bases, with 19 bases left between them. For the CDR3, the DNA is TGTGCCAGCAGCTTATCTGGGGGGACACCTTCTGATGGCTACACCTTC. Protein sequence: CASSLSGGTPSDGYTF.

The J gene is TRBJ2-1, the V gene TRBV7-3; 11 nucleotides align to TRBD2. The CDR3 loop spans 19 amino acids. The V segment lost 2 bases and the J segment 1 base; nucleotides outside the gene matches: 10. CDR1 and CDR2 from the germline V gene are SGHTA and FQGTGA. The CDR3 sequence: CASSLGIRLAGGSYNEQFF. The CDR3 coding sequence is TGTGCCAGCAGCTTAGGGATACGCCTAGCGGGGGGTTCCTACAATGAGCAGTTCTTC.

This clone has a handful of counts. The rearrangement links TRBV28 to TRBJ1-2; no reliable D call. This CDR3 spans 12 amino acids. Trimming cost V 6 bases and J 6 bases, with 11 bases left between them. CDR1 is MDHEN and CDR2 is SYDVKM in the germline V gene. Here the CDR3 reads CASRESKDGYTF. The CDR3 DNA follows: TGTGCCAGCAGGGAATCCAAGGATGGCTACACCTTC.

The chain employs TRBV10-3 and TRBJ2-1; no firm D call. This CDR3 is 11 amino acids long. V dropped 5 bases and J dropped 6 bases, with 5 bases sitting between them. Per the germline V gene, CDR1 is ENHRY and CDR2 is SYGVKD. The CDR3 DNA follows: TGTGCCATCAGTTATGCCAATGAGCAGTTCTTC. Translating gives CAISYANEQFF.

This clone was detected a few times. The V call is TRBV19, the J call TRBJ2-6, with a tentative D call TRBD2 (6 bases). Germline CDR1 reads LNHDA; CDR2 reads SQIVND (reference sequence). The CDR3 runs 18 residues. V lost 7 bases, J lost 0 bases, and 19 bases lay in between. CDR3 sequence: CASKRVSDGSSGANVLTF. The CDR3 region has the DNA TGTGCCAGTAAACGGGTGTCCGACGGGAGCTCTGGGGCCAACGTCCTGACTTTC.

This clone was detected a few times. The V and J genes are TRBV19 and TRBJ1-2, with 7 bases that match TRBD1. Per germline, CDR1 LNHDA and CDR2 SQIVND (reference sequence). CDR3 length: 15 residues. The ends lost 4 bases at V and 4 bases at J; junction bases unmatched: 9. CDR3 DNA: TGTGCCAGTAGTAAAACAGGGGAGGTAGGCTATGGCTACACCTTC. This translates into CASSKTGEVGYGYTF.

V and J are TRBV5-1 and TRBJ2-3; 12 nucleotides agree with TRBD1. Germline assignment: CDR1 SGHRS and CDR2 YFSETQ. There are 16 residues in the CDR3. V gave up 4 bases and J gave up 1 base; unmatched junction bases: 4. The CDR3 region is CASSRDRGRGTDTQYF. CDR3 nucleotides: TGCGCCAGCAGCCGGGACAGGGGGCGAGGCACAGATACGCAGTATTTT.

This sequence joins TRBV25-1 and TRBJ1-1, with no clear D. Trimming stripped 11 bases from V and 3 bases from J, with 10 bases between. In germline, CDR1 is MGHDK, CDR2 SYGVNS. CDR3 size: 11 residues. The CDR3 coding sequence is TGTGCCTCGCGTTCCTACACTGAAGCTTTCTTT. Residues: CASRSYTEAFF.

The genes are TRBV4-1 and TRBJ2-5, with 8 bases identical to TRBD1. J lost 2 bases, V lost 3 bases, and 11 bases had no gene match. CDR1 is MGHRA, CDR2 YSYEKL, per germline. There are 17 residues in the CDR3. The CDR3 loop reads CASSHKKDRGEQETQYF. CDR3 coding DNA: TGCGCCAGCAGCCACAAAAAAGACAGGGGAGAACAAGAGACCCAGTACTTC.

V gene TRBV30 combines with J gene TRBJ1-3; D might be TRBD1 (6 bases). The V gene lost 2 bases and the J gene lost 3 bases, with 14 bases spanning the gap. From germline, CDR1 is GTSNPN and CDR2 SVGIG (reference sequence). The CDR3 consists of 15 residues. CDR3 loop: CAWSRQGIVGNTIYF. The CDR3 DNA reads as TGTGCCTGGAGTAGGCAGGGGATAGTTGGAAACACCATATATTTT.

The chain links TRBV4-1 to TRBJ2-3, with D tentatively TRBD1 (5 bases). CDR1 and CDR2 from the germline V gene are MGHRA and YSYEKL. The CDR3 has 21 amino acids. V gave up 0 bases and J gave up 2 bases, with 27 bases separating them. The chain's CDR3 is CASSQEDSISGAPIYTDTQYF. Written as DNA, the CDR3 is TGCGCCAGCAGCCAAGAGGATTCAATTTCTGGGGCACCCATCTACACAGATACGCAGTATTTT.

The chain uses TRBV18 and TRBJ1-5; D is possibly TRBD1 (6 bases). Trimming stripped 4 bases from V and 2 bases from J, with 18 bases between. Germline CDR1 and CDR2: KGHSH and LQKENI. The CDR3 length is 17 residues. The DNA of the CDR3 is TGTGCCAGCTCACTAGGGACACTGAAGGGTGGCAATCAGCCCCAGCATTTT. It yields the protein CASSLGTLKGGNQPQHF.

This sequence joins TRBV5-1 and TRBJ2-2, with 9 bases identical to TRBD2. This CDR3 spans 16 amino acids. In germline, CDR1 is SGHRS, CDR2 YFSETQ. With 0 bases clipped from V and 6 bases from J, the junction kept 6 bases outside the gene matches. CDR3 in amino acids: CASSLVLAGVAGELFF. Written as DNA, the CDR3 is TGCGCCAGCAGCTTGGTTTTAGCGGGAGTTGCCGGGGAGCTGTTTTTT.

The V gene is TRBV4-1, the J gene TRBJ2-5, with 8 bases identical to TRBD2. CDR3 length equals 15 residues. Germline V lookup: CDR1 MGHRA, CDR2 YSYEKL. V lost 4 bases, J lost 1 base, and 5 bases stayed unmatched. In DNA form, the CDR3 reads TGCGCCAGCAGCCCTACTAGCGGACCCCAAGAGACCCAGTACTTC. Its translation is CASSPTSGPQETQYF.

The rearrangement links TRBV27 to TRBJ2-3; possibly TRBD1 or TRBD2 for D (6 bases each). The CDR3 is 13 amino acids. The V and J ends lost 3 bases and 4 bases respectively, with 8 bases between them. Germline CDR1 reads MNHEY; CDR2 reads SMNVEV (reference sequence). The CDR3 bases are TGTGCCAGCAGTTTCGGGGGCGCAGATACGCAGTATTTT. It codes for CASSFGGADTQYF.

This clone was picked up a small number of times. The chain couples TRBV19 to TRBJ2-7, with 7 bases matching TRBD1. This CDR3 comprises 14 residues. CDR1 LNHDA and CDR2 SQIVND come from the germline V gene (reference sequence). V was clipped by 1 base and J by 7 bases; unmatched bases: 7. The CDR3 sequence is CASSIGDSRLEQYF. The CDR3 DNA follows: TGTGCCAGTAGTATAGGGGACAGCCGCTTGGAGCAGTACTTC.

This clone has only a few counts. The gene calls are TRBV19 and TRBJ2-3; 10 bases map to TRBD2. CDR1 LNHDA and CDR2 SQIVND come from the germline V gene (reference sequence). The CDR3 totals 16 residues. Trimming cost V 6 bases and J 3 bases; bases outside gene matches: 9. In nucleotides, the CDR3 is TGTGCCAGTAGGAAAGCGGGAGGGCCGTGGACAGATACGCAGTATTTT. Amino acids: CASRKAGGPWTDTQYF.

The count of this clone is one. This rearrangement joins TRBV19 to TRBJ2-1; the match to TRBD2 covers 12 bases. The length of the CDR3 is 14 residues. V gave up 6 bases and J gave up 5 bases; unmatched junction bases: 2. Germline V gives CDR1 LNHDA, CDR2 SQIVND (reference sequence). The CDR3 region has the DNA TGTGCCAGTAGGACTAGCGGGGGACACAATGAGCAGTTCTTC. It encodes CASRTSGGHNEQFF.

This chain uses TRBV27 with TRBJ2-7; TRBD2 aligns across 13 bases. There are 15 residues in the CDR3. Germline CDR1 reads MNHEY; CDR2 reads SMNVEV (reference sequence). V trimming: 2 bases; J trimming: 4 bases; junction bases outside the gene matches: 2. The CDR3 here is CASSLGTSGEYEQYF. CDR3 DNA: TGTGCCAGCAGTTTAGGGACTAGCGGGGAATACGAGCAGTACTTC.

DNA of the CDR3: TGCGCCAGCAGCTTGCAGGGGCCAAATCCCGGAAACACCATATATTTT. Amino acid sequence: CASSLQGPNPGNTIYF. V usage is TRBV5-1 and J usage is TRBJ1-3; tentatively, D is TRBD1 (6 bases). With 1 base removed from V and 4 bases from J, the gap between germline ends came to 15 bases. The V gene's germline CDR1 is SGHRS and CDR2 YFSETQ. The CDR3 extends over 16 amino acids.

The rearrangement links TRBV4-1 to TRBJ2-5; a weak D match, TRBD2 (6 bases). Per germline, CDR1 MGHRA and CDR2 YSYEKL. The CDR3 consists of 13 residues. Trimming took off 5 bases at V and 5 bases at J, with 12 bases between the two ends. CDR3 region: CASSWRDGETQYF. CDR3 in DNA: TGCGCCAGCAGCTGGCGGGATGGGGAGACCCAGTACTTC.

CDR3 sequence: CATSFPGTGAYEQYF. In DNA form, the CDR3 reads TGTGCCACCAGTTTTCCCGGGACAGGAGCCTACGAGCAGTACTTC. The V call is TRBV15, the J call TRBJ2-7; 8 bases line up with TRBD1. CDR3 length equals 15 residues. With V trimmed by 6 bases and J by 2 bases, 9 bases remained unmatched. Germline CDR1 is LNHNV and CDR2 is YYDKDF (reference sequence).

The chain links TRBV10-3 to TRBJ2-1; TRBD2 agrees at 10 bases. This CDR3 contains 15 residues. CDR1 and CDR2 (germline): ENHRY, SYGVKD. V lost 0 bases, J lost 6 bases, and 2 bases stayed unmatched. The CDR3 bases are TGTGCCATCAGTGAGTCACTAGCGGGATTCAATGAGCAGTTCTTC. Its protein product is CAISESLAGFNEQFF.

This clone was counted only a few times. The chain combines TRBV4-2 with TRBJ2-1, with a weak D call TRBD2 (6 bases). Germline V gives CDR1 LGHNA, CDR2 YNFKEQ. The CDR3 has 16 residues. V lost 4 bases and J lost 5, with 18 bases in between. The CDR3 sequence is CASSLDPGLENNEQFF. CDR3 nucleotides: TGTGCCAGCAGCCTAGACCCGGGACTGGAGAACAATGAGCAGTTCTTC.

With respect to this clone: This sample includes further DNA sequences coding for the same CDR3. The V call is TRBV18, the J call TRBJ1-1, with D perhaps TRBD1 (6 bases). This CDR3 spans 14 amino acids. Germline V gene lookup returns CDR1 KGHSH and CDR2 LQKENI. V was pared by 3 bases and J by 3 bases, with 11 bases between. The CDR3 protein is CASSPPRGDTEAFF. The CDR3 nucleotides read TGTGCCAGCTCACCCCCCAGGGGAGACACTGAAGCTTTCTTT.

This chain connects TRBV5-6 to TRBJ2-5; D is perhaps TRBD2 (6 bases). CDR1 and CDR2 (germline): SGHDT, YYEEEE. This CDR3 comprises 15 residues. The V gene lost 0 bases and the J gene lost 2 bases, with 11 bases spanning the gap. CDR3 nucleotides: TGTGCCAGCAGCTTGGATGTGGCGGGACAAGAGACCCAGTACTTC. This sequence encodes CASSLDVAGQETQYF.

The rearrangement uses TRBV5-4 and TRBJ1-1, with TRBD1 identical over 8 bases. J lost 1 base, V lost 6 bases, and 5 bases had no gene match. Germline-derived CDR1 and CDR2 are SGHNT and YYREEE (reference sequence). The CDR3 totals 14 residues. CDR3 amino acids: CASTRTGRNTEAFF. CDR3 DNA sequence: TGTGCCAGCACCCGGACAGGGAGGAACACTGAAGCTTTCTTT. The full variable domain, its missing parts supplied by reference TRBV5-4 and TRBJ1-1, is ETGVTQSPTHLIKTRGQQVTLRCSSQSGHNTVSWYQQALGQGPQFIFQYYREEENGRGNFPPRFSGLQFPNYSSELNVNALELDDSALYLCASTRTGRNTEAFFGQGTRLTVV.

This chain links TRBV11-2 with TRBJ2-3, with 10 bases lining up with TRBD2. V lost 5 bases to trimming and J lost 4 bases; unmatched junction nucleotides: 3. The V gene's germline CDR1 is SGHAT and CDR2 FQNNGV. The CDR3 is 14 amino acids. The CDR3 region is CASSSGLAADTQYF. CDR3 DNA: TGTGCCAGCAGCAGCGGACTAGCGGCAGATACGCAGTATTTT.

CDR3 residues: CASSIGQGWTEAFF. In DNA form, the CDR3 reads TGTGCCAGCAGCATAGGACAGGGCTGGACTGAAGCTTTCTTT. The V and J genes are TRBV5-6 and TRBJ1-1; 8 bases line up with TRBD1. The length of the CDR3 is 14 residues. V gave up 4 bases and J gave up 5 bases; unmatched junction bases: 7. Per germline, CDR1 SGHDT and CDR2 YYEEEE.